Shown below are 2 T cell receptor beta chains from a single sample sequenced in a study of CD8+ T cells in alopecia areata. This sample's treatment: oral pan-JAK inhibitor, 5-10 mg twice daily. Isolated RNA was reverse transcribed into cDNA used as the sequencing template. Here immunoSEQ multiplex PCR was the method, and the copy in TCRdb shows in-frame clones only, minus some. The sample contains 150,000 to 200,000 clones, around three fifths of which appear only once. The sequencing here drew on CD4+ T cells sorted from blood, taken around week 50, from a patient treated with tofacitinib. These receptors all stem from a human donor with alopecia areata.

V gene TRBV29-1 combines with J gene TRBJ2-5, with 11 bases matching TRBD2. Germline values: CDR1 SQVTM, CDR2 ANQGSEA. This CDR3 is 14 amino acids long. The trim removed 1 base at V and 5 bases at J, leaving 3 bases unmatched. The CDR3 DNA follows: TGCAGCGTTGAAGGGGGACTAGCGGAGGAGACCCAGTACTTC. This sequence encodes CSVEGGLAEETQYF.

This clone appeared once. The CDR3 DNA is TGTGCCAGCAGCGTGTACACCGGGGAGCTGTTTTTT. Its protein product is CASSVYTGELFF. The chain has TRBV5-6 and TRBJ2-2; D unclear. Trimming left V 4 bases short and J 3 bases short, with 4 bases between. There are 12 residues in the CDR3. Germline V gives CDR1 SGHDT, CDR2 YYEEEE.